The 27 T cell receptor beta chains below come from one sample, sequenced in a study of shared clonotypes between healthy human individuals. Profiling relied on immunoSEQ multiplex PCR, and the TCRdb table lists in-frame clones only, not all of them. The sample holds about 480,000 clones; more than 65% are singletons and the top ten take approximately 13%. The sequenced material came from PBMCs. The receptors stem from a woman between 35 and 50 years old in good health. Some clones in this sample may be carry-over from other donors' samples.

V and J are TRBV10-3 and TRBJ2-2; tentative D call: TRBD2 (5 bases). Trimming removed 6 bases from V and 5 bases from J, with 10 bases in between. Germline CDR1 reads ENHRY; CDR2 reads SYGVKD. This CDR3 is built from 13 residues. The CDR3 nucleotides are TGTGCCATCAGAGGGAGTGATACCGGGGAGCTGTTTTTT. Translating it yields CAIRGSDTGELFF.

V is TRBV27 and J is TRBJ1-4; 8 positions agree with TRBD1. Trimming removed 6 bases from V and 8 bases from J; junction bases left unmatched: 8. This CDR3 comprises 14 residues. From germline, CDR1 is MNHEY and CDR2 SMNVEV (reference sequence). CDR3 residues: CASSRTGWGEKLFF. In DNA form, the CDR3 reads TGTGCCAGCAGCCGGACAGGGTGGGGAGAAAAACTGTTTTTT.

The V and J genes are TRBV18 and TRBJ2-1, with 7 bases fitting TRBD2. CDR3 length: 15 residues. Germline CDR1 KGHSH, CDR2 LQKENI. After removal of 3 bases from V and 4 bases from J, the junction contained 6 bases not matched to a gene. CDR3 loop: CASSPTASGYNEQFF. CDR3 bases: TGTGCCAGCTCACCTACGGCTAGCGGATACAATGAGCAGTTCTTC.

The chain couples TRBV18 to TRBJ2-5; perhaps D is TRBD1 or TRBD2 (5 bases each). The CDR3 is 14 residues long. CDR1 is KGHSH and CDR2 is LQKENI in the germline V gene. Trimming left V 3 bases short and J 4 bases short, with 12 bases between. CDR3 nucleotide sequence: TGTGCCAGCTCACCCGGGACCCCAAGAGAGACCCAGTACTTC. Translating it yields CASSPGTPRETQYF.

The chain recombines TRBV11-1 with TRBJ2-7, with a weak D call TRBD2 (6 bases). The CDR3 loop spans 18 amino acids. V lost 5 bases and J 3 bases, leaving 26 bases between the germline ends. Germline CDR1 SGHAT, CDR2 FQDESV (reference sequence). The CDR3 loop is CASSPFLVAERTHYEQYF. The DNA of the CDR3 is TGTGCCAGCAGCCCGTTTTTGGTAGCGGAGAGAACCCACTACGAGCAGTACTTC.

The V gene is TRBV2, the J gene TRBJ1-1; 7 bases are shared with TRBD1. The CDR3 is 13 residues long. With 6 bases clipped from V and 4 bases from J, the junction kept 5 bases outside the gene matches. Germline lookup yields CDR1 SNHLY and CDR2 FYNNEI. CDR3 bases: TGTGCCAGCAGGGAGGGGGCACTCACTGAAGCTTTCTTT. Amino acids: CASREGALTEAFF.

The chain uses TRBV7-9 and TRBJ2-1; TRBD1 aligns across 9 bases. The CDR3 runs to 18 residues. Looked up from germline, CDR1 is SEHNR and CDR2 is FQNEAQ (reference sequence). V lost 8 bases and J lost 4; bases outside the gene matches: 18. In nucleotides, the CDR3 is TGTGCCAGCGTCCCGGGACAGGGTTCTGAAGGGTGGTACAATGAGCAGTTCTTC. This translates into CASVPGQGSEGWYNEQFF.

This CDR3 reads CASSLAGNSYNEQFF. The CDR3 nucleotides read TGCGCCAGCAGCTTGGCGGGTAACTCCTACAATGAGCAGTTCTTC. V is TRBV5-1 and J is TRBJ2-1; D gene ambiguous. Germline assignment: CDR1 SGHRS and CDR2 YFSETQ. This CDR3 has 15 residues. V was shortened by 0 bases and J by 0 bases, with 7 bases between the two germline ends.

The chain uses TRBV5-4 and TRBJ2-1; a weak D match, TRBD2 (5 bases). The CDR3 contains 15 residues. The V gene's germline CDR1 is SGHNT and CDR2 YYREEE (reference sequence). V was shortened by 0 bases and J by 0 bases, with 7 bases between the two germline ends. The CDR3 protein is CASSLAGFSYNEQFF. The CDR3 region has the DNA TGTGCCAGCAGCTTGGCGGGATTCTCCTACAATGAGCAGTTCTTC.

The chain carries TRBV6-4 and TRBJ1-1, with a weak D call TRBD1 (5 bases). The germline gives CDR1 MRHNA, CDR2 SNTAGT. This CDR3 comprises 13 residues. The V end lost 6 bases, the J end lost 8 bases, and 16 bases lay between the germline ends. The CDR3 nucleotides read TGTGCCAGCAGCAGGGACGTTGGTCTGGAAGCTTTCTTT. This encodes CASSRDVGLEAFF.

The chain links TRBV14 to TRBJ2-1; maybe TRBD1 (6 bases). Trimming shortened V by 2 bases and J by 13 bases, and 21 bases separated the two germline ends. There are 15 residues in the CDR3. Germline lookup yields CDR1 SGHDN and CDR2 FVKESK. CDR3 in amino acids: CASSQTGTSGEAQFF. In DNA form, the CDR3 reads TGTGCCAGCAGCCAAACGGGGACCTCAGGGGAAGCTCAGTTCTTC.

The chain carries TRBV9 and TRBJ1-2, with 7 bases aligning to TRBD1. The CDR3 loop spans 13 amino acids. V lost 4 bases to trimming and J lost 3 bases; unmatched junction nucleotides: 3. Germline CDR1 SGDLS, CDR2 YYNGEE. In DNA, the CDR3 is TGTGCCAGCAGCCTCAGGGGGGACTATGGCTACACCTTC. Its translation: CASSLRGDYGYTF.

This clone was recorded once. This rearrangement joins TRBV29-1 to TRBJ2-3; possibly TRBD2 for D (7 bases). Looked up from germline, CDR1 is SQVTM and CDR2 is ANQGSEA. V lost 1 base and J lost 0, with 11 bases in between. This CDR3 has 15 residues. CDR3 DNA sequence: TGCAGCGTTGAAGGGGCGGGGGCTAGCACAGATACGCAGTATTTT. Its protein product is CSVEGAGASTDTQYF.

The chain links TRBV18 to TRBJ2-7; 8 nucleotides align to TRBD2. The junction had 9 bases not matched to a gene; V was cut back by 2 bases and J by 3 bases. This CDR3 spans 16 amino acids. The germline V gene has CDR1 KGHSH and CDR2 LQKENI. CDR3 sequence reads: CASSPAPSGRGYEQYF. CDR3 in DNA: TGTGCCAGCTCACCAGCGCCCAGCGGGAGAGGCTACGAGCAGTACTTC.

This rearrangement joins TRBV5-1 to TRBJ1-3; D ambiguous. Germline V CDR1 and CDR2: SGHRS, YFSETQ. The CDR3 is 15 residues long. V was trimmed by 3 bases and J by 0 bases, leaving 10 bases between them. CDR3 loop: CASSSGPDSGNTIYF. The DNA of the CDR3 is TGCGCCAGCAGCTCCGGGCCTGACTCTGGAAACACCATATATTTT. The full variable domain, with the rest looked up from reference TRBV5-1 and TRBJ1-3, is KAGVTQTPRYLIKTRGQQVTLSCSPISGHRSVSWYQQTPGQGLQFLFEYFSETQRNKGNFPGRFSGRQFSNSRSEMNVSTLELGDSALYLCASSSGPDSGNTIYFGEGSWLTVV.

Of note for this clone: Compared with germline, one end of the junction differs, possibly owing to a read error. The chain couples TRBV18 to TRBJ2-7; maybe TRBD2 (5 bases). CDR3 length: 13 amino acids. From germline, CDR1 is KGHSH and CDR2 LQKENI. Here the CDR3 reads CAGSPSGNYEQYF. In DNA form, the CDR3 reads TGTGCCGGCTCCCCGTCGGGGAACTACGAGCAGTACTTC.

The V call is TRBV30, the J call TRBJ1-6; D is perhaps TRBD1 (5 bases). The length of the CDR3 is 13 residues. CDR1 is GTSNPN, CDR2 SVGIG, per germline (reference sequence). V was pared by 7 bases and J by 2 bases, with 9 bases between. The CDR3 region is CASRQTYNSPLHF. CDR3 coding DNA: TGTGCCTCCCGACAGACCTATAATTCACCCCTCCACTTT.

The rearrangement links TRBV5-5 to TRBJ2-1; tentatively, D is TRBD1 or TRBD2 (5 bases each). V lost 0 bases and J 3 bases, leaving 10 bases between the germline ends. CDR1 and CDR2 from the germline V gene are SGHKS and YYEKEE (reference sequence). There are 15 residues in the CDR3. In nucleotides, the CDR3 is TGTGCCAGCAGCTTGGGGCAGGGAGTCTACAATGAGCAGTTCTTC. This sequence encodes CASSLGQGVYNEQFF.

This clone has a handful of counts. The chain carries TRBV11-2 and TRBJ2-1, with 13 nucleotides matching TRBD2. Trimming removed 1 base from V and 7 bases from J; junction bases left unmatched: 13. Germline CDR1 is SGHAT and CDR2 is FQNNGV. This CDR3 contains 19 residues. CDR3 in DNA: TGTGCCAGCAGCTTAGTGTCAGGACTAGCGGGGGAGGCCTTTAATGAGCAGTTCTTC. It encodes CASSLVSGLAGEAFNEQFF.

J is TRBJ2-7 and V is TRBV6-5; possible D gene TRBD2, 6 bases. The CDR3 has 11 amino acids. Trimming stripped 10 bases from V and 0 bases from J, with 7 bases between. Germline V gene sequence: CDR1 MNHEY, CDR2 SVGAGI. The CDR3 DNA reads TGTGCCACGCGGGGCTCCTACGAGCAGTACTTC. Translating it yields CATRGSYEQYF.

The chain links TRBV4-3 to TRBJ2-1, with D tentatively TRBD2 (5 bases). Trimming removed 0 bases from V and 7 bases from J, with 13 bases in between. The V gene's germline CDR1 is LGHNA and CDR2 YSLEER. The CDR3 runs to 15 residues. The CDR3 DNA reads as TGCGCCAGCAGCCAAGATGCTAGCCGCTCAAATGAGCAGTTCTTC. As protein: CASSQDASRSNEQFF.

The rearrangement links TRBV5-5 to TRBJ1-6, with D possibly TRBD1 on 5 matching bases. The germline CDR1 and CDR2 sequences are SGHKS and YYEKEE (reference sequence). Trimming cost V 1 base and J 7 bases, with 12 bases left between them. CDR3 size: 15 residues. CDR3: CASSLWGWANSPLHF. CDR3 nucleotides: TGTGCCAGCAGCTTGTGGGGCTGGGCAAATTCACCCCTCCACTTT.

J is TRBJ2-5 and V is TRBV10-1, with TRBD1 identical over 9 bases. The CDR3 is made up of 17 amino acids. J was trimmed by 5 bases and V by 0 bases; bases with no gene match: 10. The germline gives CDR1 WNHNN, CDR2 SYGVQD (reference sequence). CDR3 sequence (DNA): TGCGCCAGCAGTGAGTCCGACAGGGGGGGCTACGGGGAGACCCAGTACTTC. It yields the protein CASSESDRGGYGETQYF.

Concerning this clone itself: A far larger clone is just one base off, so this is likely a read error. This chain connects TRBV7-3 to TRBJ2-2; D is unresolved. From germline, CDR1 is SGHTA and CDR2 FQGTGA. The CDR3 is made up of 13 amino acids. Trimming cost V 0 bases and J 3 bases, with 2 bases left between them. CDR3 coding DNA: TGTGCCAGCAGCTTAACCCACACCGGGGAGCTGTTTTTT. Residues: CASSLTHTGELFF.

In this sample, this clone turned up many times. This same CDR3 is encoded by further DNA sequences in the sample. The chain combines TRBV9 with TRBJ1-1; a possible D gene is TRBD1 (5 bases). Germline V gives CDR1 SGDLS, CDR2 YYNGEE. The CDR3 length is 15 residues. Trimming took off 4 bases at V and 1 base at J, with 14 bases between the two ends. This CDR3 reads CASSPSGDQNTEAFF. The CDR3 DNA reads TGTGCCAGCAGCCCTAGCGGGGACCAGAACACTGAAGCTTTCTTT. The entire variable domain, with the rest obtained from reference TRBV9 and TRBJ1-1, is as follows: DSGVTQTPKHLITATGQRVTLRCSPRSGDLSVYWYQQSLDQGLQFLIQYYNGEERAKGNILERFSAQQFPDLHSELNLSSLELGDSALYFCASSPSGDQNTEAFFGQGTRLTVV.

This clone was seen a few times. Other DNA sequences from this sample encode an identical CDR3 as well. The V and J genes are TRBV27 and TRBJ2-1; a possible D gene is TRBD2 (6 bases). This CDR3 is 11 amino acids long. Per germline, CDR1 MNHEY and CDR2 SMNVEV (reference sequence). V was clipped by 7 bases and J by 7 bases, with 8 bases between them. The CDR3 sequence is CASNRGNEQFF. Here the CDR3 DNA reads TGTGCCAGCAACCGGGGGAATGAGCAGTTCTTC.

The chain couples TRBV6-1 to TRBJ2-7; 12 bases agree with TRBD2. J lost 1 base, V lost 6 bases, and 4 bases had no gene match. The CDR3 length is 15 residues. The germline V gene encodes CDR1 MNHNS and CDR2 SASEGT. The CDR3 protein is CASSQTSGGSYEQYF. For the CDR3, the DNA is TGTGCCAGCAGCCAGACTAGCGGGGGATCCTACGAGCAGTACTTC.